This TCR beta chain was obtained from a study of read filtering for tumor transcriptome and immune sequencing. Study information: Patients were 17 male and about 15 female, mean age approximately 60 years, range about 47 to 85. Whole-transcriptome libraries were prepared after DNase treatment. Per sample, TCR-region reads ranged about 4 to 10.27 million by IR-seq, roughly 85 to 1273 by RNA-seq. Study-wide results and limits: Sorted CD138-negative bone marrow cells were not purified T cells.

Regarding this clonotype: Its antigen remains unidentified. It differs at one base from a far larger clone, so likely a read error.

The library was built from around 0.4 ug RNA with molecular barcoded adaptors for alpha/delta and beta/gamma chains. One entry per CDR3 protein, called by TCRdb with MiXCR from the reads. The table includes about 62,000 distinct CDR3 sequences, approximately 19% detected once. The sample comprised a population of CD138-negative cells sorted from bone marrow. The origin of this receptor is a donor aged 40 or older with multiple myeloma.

The CDR3 DNA reads as TGTGCCAGCAGCCCCCATCTCGTCCGGTTAGGCACTAACGATGAGCAGTTCTTC. This translates into CASSPHLVRLGTNDEQFF. The rearrangement uses TRBV5-8 and TRBJ2-1; D not certain. The CDR3 loop spans 18 amino acids. Germline loops: CDR1 SGHTS, CDR2 YDEGEE. V shed 4 bases and J shed 8 bases, with 28 bases lying between them.